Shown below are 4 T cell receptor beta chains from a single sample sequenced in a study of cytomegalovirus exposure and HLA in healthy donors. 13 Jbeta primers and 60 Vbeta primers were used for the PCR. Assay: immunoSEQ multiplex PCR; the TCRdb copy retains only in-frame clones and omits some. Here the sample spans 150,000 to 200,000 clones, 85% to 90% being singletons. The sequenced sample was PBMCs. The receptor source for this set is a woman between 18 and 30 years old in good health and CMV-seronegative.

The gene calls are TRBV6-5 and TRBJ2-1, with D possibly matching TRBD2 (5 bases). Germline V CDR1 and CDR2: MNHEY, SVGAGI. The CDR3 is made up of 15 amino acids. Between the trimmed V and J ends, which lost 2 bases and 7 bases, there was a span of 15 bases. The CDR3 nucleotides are TGTGCCAGCAGTTACCCGGCCGCGGGCGGGAATGAGCAGTTCTTC. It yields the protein CASSYPAAGGNEQFF.

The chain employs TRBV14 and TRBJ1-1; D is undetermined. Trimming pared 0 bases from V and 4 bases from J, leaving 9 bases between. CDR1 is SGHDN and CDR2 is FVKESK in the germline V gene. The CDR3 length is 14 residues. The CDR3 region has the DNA TGTGCCAGCAGCCAAGATACGGTTCGCACTGAAGCTTTCTTT. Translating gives CASSQDTVRTEAFF.

Here the CDR3 reads CATSREIGDQPQHF. CDR3 coding DNA: TGTGCCACCAGCAGAGAGATCGGGGATCAGCCCCAGCATTTT. This chain joins TRBV15 and TRBJ1-5; no firm D call. Germline V gene lookup returns CDR1 LNHNV and CDR2 YYDKDF (reference sequence). With 0 bases removed from V and 5 bases from J, the gap between germline ends came to 8 bases. The CDR3 has 14 amino acids.

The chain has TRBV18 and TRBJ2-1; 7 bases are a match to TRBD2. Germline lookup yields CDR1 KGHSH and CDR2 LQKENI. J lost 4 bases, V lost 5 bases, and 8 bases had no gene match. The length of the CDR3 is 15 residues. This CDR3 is CASSTFGGEYNEQFF. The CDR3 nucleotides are TGTGCCAGCTCAACCTTTGGGGGGGAGTACAATGAGCAGTTCTTC.